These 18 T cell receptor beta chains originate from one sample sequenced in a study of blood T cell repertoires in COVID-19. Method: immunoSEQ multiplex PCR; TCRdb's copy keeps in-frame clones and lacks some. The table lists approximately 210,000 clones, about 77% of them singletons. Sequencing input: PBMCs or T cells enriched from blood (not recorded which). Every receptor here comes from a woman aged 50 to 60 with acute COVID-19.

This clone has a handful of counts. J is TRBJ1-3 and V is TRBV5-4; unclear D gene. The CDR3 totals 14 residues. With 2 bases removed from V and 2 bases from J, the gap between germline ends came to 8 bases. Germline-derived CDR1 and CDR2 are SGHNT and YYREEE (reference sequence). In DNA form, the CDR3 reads TGTGCCAGCAGCTTAGGCGGGGCTGGAAACACCATATATTTT. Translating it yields CASSLGGAGNTIYF.

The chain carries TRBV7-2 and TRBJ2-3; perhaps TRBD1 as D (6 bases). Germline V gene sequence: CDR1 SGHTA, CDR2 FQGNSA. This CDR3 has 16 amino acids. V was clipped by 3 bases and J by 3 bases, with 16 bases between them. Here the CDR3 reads CASSLGAVHLTDTQYF. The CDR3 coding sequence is TGTGCCAGCAGCTTGGGGGCGGTTCATCTAACAGATACGCAGTATTTT.

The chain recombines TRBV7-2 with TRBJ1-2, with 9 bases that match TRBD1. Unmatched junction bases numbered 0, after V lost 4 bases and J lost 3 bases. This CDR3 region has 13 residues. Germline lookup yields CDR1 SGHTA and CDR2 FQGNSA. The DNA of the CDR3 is TGTGCCAGCAGCTGGGACAGGGACTATGGCTACACCTTC. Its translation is CASSWDRDYGYTF.

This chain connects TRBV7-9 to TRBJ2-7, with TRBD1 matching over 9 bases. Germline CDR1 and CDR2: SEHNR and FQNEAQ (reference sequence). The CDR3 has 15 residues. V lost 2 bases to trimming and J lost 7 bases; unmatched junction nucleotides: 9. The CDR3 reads CASSLWASGTGEQYV. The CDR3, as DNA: TGTGCCAGCAGCTTATGGGCCTCCGGGACAGGGGAGCAGTACGTC.

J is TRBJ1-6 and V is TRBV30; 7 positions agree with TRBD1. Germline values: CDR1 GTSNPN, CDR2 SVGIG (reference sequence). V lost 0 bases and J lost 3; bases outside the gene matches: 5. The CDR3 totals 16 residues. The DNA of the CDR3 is TGTGCCTGGAGTGTACGGGACAGCCTCTATAATTCACCCCTCCACTTT. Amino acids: CAWSVRDSLYNSPLHF.

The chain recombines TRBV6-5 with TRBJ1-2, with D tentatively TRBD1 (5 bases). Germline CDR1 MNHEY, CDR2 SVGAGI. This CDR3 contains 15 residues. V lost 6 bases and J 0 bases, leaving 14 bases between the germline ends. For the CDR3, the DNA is TGTGCCAGCAGACAAGACAGAGGCTCTAACTATGGCTACACCTTC. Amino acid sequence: CASRQDRGSNYGYTF.

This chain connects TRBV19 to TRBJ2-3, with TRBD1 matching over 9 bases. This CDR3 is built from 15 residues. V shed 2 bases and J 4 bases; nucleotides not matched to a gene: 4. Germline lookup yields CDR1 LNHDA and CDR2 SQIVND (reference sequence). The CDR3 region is CASSIRDRAADTQYF. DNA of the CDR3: TGTGCCAGTAGTATAAGGGACAGGGCGGCAGATACGCAGTATTTT.

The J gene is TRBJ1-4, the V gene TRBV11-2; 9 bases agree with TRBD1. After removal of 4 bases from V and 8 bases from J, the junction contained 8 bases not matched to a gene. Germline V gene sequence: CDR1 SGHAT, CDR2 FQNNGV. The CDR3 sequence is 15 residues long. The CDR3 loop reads CASSSLQGAREKLFF. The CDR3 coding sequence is TGTGCCAGCAGCTCTCTACAGGGGGCCCGGGAAAAACTGTTTTTT.

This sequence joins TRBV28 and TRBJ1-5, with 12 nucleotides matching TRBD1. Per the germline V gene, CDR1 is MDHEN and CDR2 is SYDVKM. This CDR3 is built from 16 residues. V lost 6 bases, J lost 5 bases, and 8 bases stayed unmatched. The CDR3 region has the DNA TGTGCCAGCAGACCTGGGACAGGGGGCAGCTATCAGCCCCAGCATTTT. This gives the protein CASRPGTGGSYQPQHF.

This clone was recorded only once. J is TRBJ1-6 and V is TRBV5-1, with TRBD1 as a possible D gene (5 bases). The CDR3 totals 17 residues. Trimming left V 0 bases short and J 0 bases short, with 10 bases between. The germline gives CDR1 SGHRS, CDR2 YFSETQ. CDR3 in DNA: TGCGCCAGCAGCTTGGGGACATCCAGCTCCTATAATTCACCCCTCCACTTT. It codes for CASSLGTSSSYNSPLHF.

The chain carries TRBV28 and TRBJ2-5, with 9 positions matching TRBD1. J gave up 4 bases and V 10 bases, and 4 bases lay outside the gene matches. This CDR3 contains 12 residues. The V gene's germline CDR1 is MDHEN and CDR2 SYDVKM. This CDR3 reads CATLTGGETQYF. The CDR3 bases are TGTGCCACCCTGACAGGGGGAGAGACCCAGTACTTC.

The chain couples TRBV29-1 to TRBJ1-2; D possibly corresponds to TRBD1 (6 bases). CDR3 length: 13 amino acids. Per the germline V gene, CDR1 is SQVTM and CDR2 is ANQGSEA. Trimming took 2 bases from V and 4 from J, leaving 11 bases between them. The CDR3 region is CSVEWTASYGYTF. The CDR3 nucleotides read TGCAGCGTTGAATGGACAGCAAGCTATGGCTACACCTTC. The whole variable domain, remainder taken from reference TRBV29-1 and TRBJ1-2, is SAVISQKPSRDICQRGTSLTIQCQVDSQVTMMFWYRQQPGQSLTLIATANQGSEATYESGFVIDKFPISRPNLTFSTLTVSNMSPEDSSIYLCSVEWTASYGYTFGSGTRLTVV.

CDR3 protein: CASTKTGNSNQPQHF. DNA of the CDR3: TGTGCCAGCACCAAGACAGGGAATAGCAATCAGCCCCAGCATTTT. This rearrangement joins TRBV2 to TRBJ1-5; 7 bases are shared with TRBD1. V shed 7 bases and J 0 bases; nucleotides not matched to a gene: 6. Germline V CDR1 and CDR2: SNHLY, FYNNEI. The CDR3 is 15 residues long.

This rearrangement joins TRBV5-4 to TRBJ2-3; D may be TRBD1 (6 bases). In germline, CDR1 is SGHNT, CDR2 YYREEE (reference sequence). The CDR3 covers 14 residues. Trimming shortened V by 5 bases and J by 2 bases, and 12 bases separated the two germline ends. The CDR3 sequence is CASRPGGDTDTQYF. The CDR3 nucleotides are TGTGCCAGCAGGCCTGGGGGCGACACAGATACGCAGTATTTT.

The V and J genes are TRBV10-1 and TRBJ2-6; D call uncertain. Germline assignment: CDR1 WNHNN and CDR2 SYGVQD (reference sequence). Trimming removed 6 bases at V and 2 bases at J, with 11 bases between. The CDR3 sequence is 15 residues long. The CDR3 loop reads CASSPGGAGANVLTF. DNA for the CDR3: TGCGCCAGCAGCCCCGGCGGAGCTGGGGCCAACGTCCTGACTTTC.

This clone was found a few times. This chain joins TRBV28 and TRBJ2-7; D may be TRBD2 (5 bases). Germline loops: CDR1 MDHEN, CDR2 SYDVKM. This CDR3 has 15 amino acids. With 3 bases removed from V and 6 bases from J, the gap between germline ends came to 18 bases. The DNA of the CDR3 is TGTGCCAGCAGTTTTAGGGCAGGCCCCCGGGGCGAGCAGTACGTC. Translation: CASSFRAGPRGEQYV.

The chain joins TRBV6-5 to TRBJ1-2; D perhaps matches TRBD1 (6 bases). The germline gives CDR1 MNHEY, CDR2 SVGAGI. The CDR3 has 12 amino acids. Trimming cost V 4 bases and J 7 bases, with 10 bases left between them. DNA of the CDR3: TGTGCCAGCAGTTCCAACAGGGTTGGCTACACCTTC. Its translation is CASSSNRVGYTF.

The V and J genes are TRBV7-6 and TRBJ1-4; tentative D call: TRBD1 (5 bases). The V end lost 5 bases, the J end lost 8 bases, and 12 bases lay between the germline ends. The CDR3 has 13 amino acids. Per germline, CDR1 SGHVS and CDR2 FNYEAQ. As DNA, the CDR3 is TGTGCCAGCAGCCCAGGGATGCGCGAAAAACTGTTTTTT. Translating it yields CASSPGMREKLFF.